This TCR beta chain was recovered during a study of CD4+ T cells in melanoma. Study results and limitations: CD8+ T cell, macrophage and B cell function reportedly correlated with neoantigen-specific CD4+ T cells. Neoantigen-specific CD4+ T cells in melanoma reportedly had diverse differentiation states.

Libraries were prepared by immunoSEQ multiplex PCR; TCRdb keeps only in-frame clonotypes and omits some of them. The sample lists over 130,000 clones; nearly 95% were seen once. Trimming removed 2 bases from V and 3 bases from J; junction bases left unmatched: 4. Germline assignment: CDR1 PRHDT and CDR2 FYEKMQ (reference sequence). CDR3 length equals 16 residues. This clone came up a few times. Antigen specificity is unknown. This TCR was recovered from a human donor with melanoma. This sequence joins TRBV13 and TRBJ1-5; 10 nucleotides match TRBD1. CDR3 sequence reads: CASSLRQGANNQPQHF. The CDR3 DNA reads as TGTGCCAGCAGCTTAAGACAGGGGGCGAACAATCAGCCCCAGCATTTT. The variable domain in full, with the rest retrieved from reference TRBV13 and TRBJ1-5, is AAGVIQSPRHLIKEKRETATLKCYPIPRHDTVYWYQQGPGQDPQFLISFYEKMQSDKGSIPDRFSAQQFSDYHSELNMSSLELGDSALYFCASSLRQGANNQPQHFGDGTRLSIL.